The 4 T cell receptor beta chains in this list originate from one sample, sequenced in a study of control samples from healthy donors and cancer patients. Libraries were prepared by immunoSEQ multiplex PCR; TCRdb keeps only in-frame clonotypes and omits some of them. Of fewer than 95,000 clones listed, roughly 91% are singletons. The specimen was blood. The source of these receptors is a man aged 25 to 40 in good health.

The CDR3 spells CASSPRSGRETGELFF. CDR3 coding DNA: TGTGCCAGCTCACCACGTTCCGGGCGGGAAACCGGGGAGCTGTTTTTT. V is TRBV18 and J is TRBJ2-2; tentative D call: TRBD2 (6 bases). The V gene lost 1 base and the J gene lost 5 bases, with 14 bases spanning the gap. This CDR3 has 16 amino acids. CDR1 KGHSH and CDR2 LQKENI come from the germline V gene.

The rearrangement joins TRBV7-2 to TRBJ2-7; D unclear. This CDR3 comprises 16 residues. Germline values: CDR1 SGHTA, CDR2 FQGNSA. V was trimmed by 1 base and J by 0 bases, leaving 13 bases between them. The CDR3 region is CASSLGEADLSYEQYF. In nucleotides, the CDR3 is TGTGCCAGCAGCTTAGGAGAGGCTGACCTCTCCTACGAGCAGTACTTC.

This clone was picked up one time. V usage is TRBV19 and J usage is TRBJ2-2; no reliable D call. This CDR3 contains 17 residues. Germline assignment: CDR1 LNHDA and CDR2 SQIVND (reference sequence). The V and J ends lost 3 bases and 2 bases respectively, with 16 bases between them. The CDR3 coding sequence is TGTGCCAGTAGTATCTTGATCGTGCGCGTAAACACCGGGGAGCTGTTTTTT. Translated, it gives CASSILIVRVNTGELFF. Filled out from reference TRBV19 and TRBJ2-2, the complete variable domain reads DGGITQSPKYLFRKEGQNVTLSCEQNLNHDAMYWYRQDPGQGLRLIYYSQIVNDFQKGDIAEGYSVSREKKESFPLTVTSAQKNPTAFYLCASSILIVRVNTGELFFGEGSRLTVL.

The genes are TRBV5-1 and TRBJ2-3; 7 nucleotides agree with TRBD1. This CDR3 is 16 amino acids long. The germline V gene encodes CDR1 SGHRS and CDR2 YFSETQ. V lost 4 bases, J lost 5 bases, and 13 bases stayed unmatched. The CDR3 protein is CASSASPGTALDTQYF. DNA of the CDR3: TGCGCCAGCAGCGCCTCACCCGGGACAGCCCTAGATACGCAGTATTTT.